The rows below give T cell receptor beta chains drawn from one sample of a study of blood T cell repertoires in COVID-19. Method: immunoSEQ multiplex PCR; TCRdb's copy keeps in-frame clones and lacks some. The repertoire holds roughly 180,000 clones, roughly 86% seen once, with over 7.5% in the top ten. The specimen sequenced was PBMCs or T cells enriched from blood (not recorded which). The source of these receptors is a woman aged 25 to 39 who had recovered from COVID-19. Each CDR3 is given without its conserved first and last residue.

j_gene: TRBJ1-2; v_gene: TRBV3-1/TRBV3-2; CDR3aa: ASSSSQGKGGYT
j_gene: TRBJ2-1; v_gene: TRBV6-6; CDR3aa: ASSWTGTSDNEQF
j_gene: TRBJ2-7; v_gene: TRBV19; CDR3aa: ASTPTSGHTYEQY
j_gene: TRBJ1-1; v_gene: TRBV28; CDR3aa: ASSFVPGDTEAF
j_gene: TRBJ2-3; v_gene: TRBV18; CDR3aa: ASSGLAGTSTDTQY
j_gene: TRBJ1-5; v_gene: TRBV30; CDR3aa: AWSVAGNQPQH
j_gene: TRBJ2-1; v_gene: TRBV7-3; CDR3aa: ASSLVPGQGLNEQF
j_gene: TRBJ1-1; v_gene: TRBV27; CDR3aa: ASSSALRRGSKAF
j_gene: TRBJ2-3; v_gene: TRBV9; CDR3aa: ASSVASSGRGTDTQY
j_gene: TRBJ1-1; v_gene: TRBV6-5; CDR3aa: ASSYSYRGEGLTS
j_gene: TRBJ1-2; v_gene: TRBV7-8; CDR3aa: ASSLTGRGYT
j_gene: TRBJ1-2; v_gene: TRBV11-2; CDR3aa: ASSLVIPGGDGYT
j_gene: TRBJ2-2; v_gene: TRBV10-3; CDR3aa: AISESWPNTGELF
j_gene: TRBJ1-1; v_gene: TRBV5-4; CDR3aa: ASSSRVYTEAF
j_gene: TRBJ2-2; v_gene: TRBV7-3; CDR3aa: ASSLTNRGPNTGELF
j_gene: TRBJ2-7; v_gene: TRBV27; CDR3aa: ASSSPGTRTYEQY
j_gene: TRBJ1-1; v_gene: TRBV4-1; CDR3aa: ASSQHAGSAAF
j_gene: TRBJ1-1; v_gene: TRBV28; CDR3aa: ASSTPDLRLAF
j_gene: TRBJ2-7; v_gene: TRBV19; CDR3aa: ASSPDPLAGIHEQY
j_gene: TRBJ2-1; v_gene: TRBV6-5; CDR3aa: ASRSQGHEQF
j_gene: TRBJ2-5; v_gene: TRBV3-1/TRBV3-2; CDR3aa: ASSRTSGQETQY
j_gene: TRBJ1-4; v_gene: TRBV6-1; CDR3aa: ASSEEPGQGYEKLF
j_gene: TRBJ2-2; v_gene: TRBV10-3; CDR3aa: AISQLAGTGELF
j_gene: TRBJ2-7; v_gene: TRBV27; CDR3aa: ASRKTGGYEQY
j_gene: TRBJ2-7; v_gene: TRBV5-1; CDR3aa: ASSLSSGLAVPYEQY
j_gene: TRBJ2-1; v_gene: TRBV28; CDR3aa: ASSYRDRGYNEQF
j_gene: TRBJ2-7; v_gene: TRBV6-5; CDR3aa: ASSTWGQALYEQY
j_gene: TRBJ2-1; v_gene: TRBV5-1; CDR3aa: ASRKGVAGAHNEQF
j_gene: TRBJ2-1; v_gene: TRBV30; CDR3aa: AWSGLPGRNEQF
j_gene: TRBJ1-1; v_gene: TRBV2; CDR3aa: ASRGRENTEAF
j_gene: TRBJ2-7; v_gene: TRBV27; CDR3aa: ASSFRGEQY
j_gene: TRBJ2-2; v_gene: TRBV28; CDR3aa: ASSWWQTNTGELF
j_gene: TRBJ2-5; v_gene: TRBV24-1; CDR3aa: ATSDSGDGLRDQY
j_gene: TRBJ1-2; v_gene: TRBV4-2; CDR3aa: ASSQEKQGAFGYT
j_gene: TRBJ1-1; v_gene: TRBV4-1; CDR3aa: ASSPPGGTEAF
j_gene: TRBJ2-7; v_gene: TRBV28; CDR3aa: ASKFSSYEQY
j_gene: TRBJ1-1; v_gene: TRBV11-1; CDR3aa: ASSFGTQMNTEAF
j_gene: TRBJ2-7; v_gene: TRBV6-1; CDR3aa: ASSEVLVLSYEQY
j_gene: TRBJ2-1; v_gene: TRBV11-3; CDR3aa: ASSLEGFWTSGPSYNEQF
j_gene: TRBJ2-3; v_gene: TRBV19; CDR3aa: ASSTAGGLVKY
j_gene: TRBJ1-1; v_gene: TRBV5-1; CDR3aa: ASSRQGTGGTEAF
j_gene: TRBJ2-1; v_gene: TRBV3-1/TRBV3-2; CDR3aa: ASSQPSNYNEQF
j_gene: TRBJ2-6; v_gene: TRBV19; CDR3aa: ASSISRGRVGANVLT
j_gene: TRBJ2-2; v_gene: TRBV25-1; CDR3aa: ASSGSGTKNTGELF
j_gene: TRBJ2-1; v_gene: TRBV6-4; CDR3aa: ASSDSAGEENEQF
j_gene: TRBJ2-1; v_gene: TRBV2; CDR3aa: ASALAGANEQF
j_gene: TRBJ2-2; v_gene: TRBV5-1; CDR3aa: ASSFSGPNTGELF
j_gene: TRBJ1-6; v_gene: TRBV7-8; CDR3aa: ASSLATGVSSYNSPLH
j_gene: TRBJ1-1; v_gene: TRBV27; CDR3aa: ASKNSPNTEAF
j_gene: TRBJ2-2; v_gene: TRBV27; CDR3aa: ASSLPGLANTGELF
j_gene: TRBJ1-5; v_gene: TRBV4-1; CDR3aa: ASSQDRGQPQH
j_gene: TRBJ2-1; v_gene: TRBV6-5; CDR3aa: AVFGYNEQF
j_gene: TRBJ2-1; v_gene: TRBV2; CDR3aa: AGIGLAGIGEQF
j_gene: TRBJ2-1; v_gene: TRBV9; CDR3aa: AGGTSVDNEQF
j_gene: TRBJ1-1; v_gene: TRBV9; CDR3aa: ASSVAGGNTEAF
j_gene: TRBJ2-5; v_gene: TRBV6-1; CDR3aa: ASSERVPGLAGVYWETQY
j_gene: TRBJ2-1; v_gene: TRBV5-1; CDR3aa: ASSLEAGINEQF
j_gene: TRBJ2-7; v_gene: TRBV6-2/TRBV6-3; CDR3aa: ASSSGQIIHEQY
j_gene: TRBJ2-7; v_gene: TRBV6-1; CDR3aa: ASSEVWTLAYEQY